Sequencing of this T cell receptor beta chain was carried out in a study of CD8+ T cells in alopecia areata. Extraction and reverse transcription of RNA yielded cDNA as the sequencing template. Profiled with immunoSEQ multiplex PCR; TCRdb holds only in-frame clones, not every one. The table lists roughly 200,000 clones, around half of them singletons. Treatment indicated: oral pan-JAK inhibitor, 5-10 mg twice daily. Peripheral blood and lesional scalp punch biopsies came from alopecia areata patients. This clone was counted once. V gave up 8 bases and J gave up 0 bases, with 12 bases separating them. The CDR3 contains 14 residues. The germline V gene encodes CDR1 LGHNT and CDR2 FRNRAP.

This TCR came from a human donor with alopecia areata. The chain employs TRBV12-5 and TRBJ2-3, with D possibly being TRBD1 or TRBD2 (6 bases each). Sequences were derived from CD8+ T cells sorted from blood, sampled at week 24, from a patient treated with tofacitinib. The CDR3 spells CASLGGTSTDTQYF. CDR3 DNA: TGTGCTAGTTTAGGGGGGACTAGCACAGATACGCAGTATTTT.